This T cell receptor beta chain was captured in a study of CD4 T cells in relation to SARS-CoV-2 and coronaviruses. Study-level results: SARS-CoV-2-driven expansion was significantly weaker in crossreactive than monoreactive clones. In around 63% of donors, memory CD4+ clonotypes crossrecognized SARS-CoV-2 and at least one common cold coronavirus spike. Crossreactivity was assessed only for spike protein, not other viral proteins.

Trimming pared 9 bases from V and 1 base from J, leaving 15 bases between. This CDR3 has 14 amino acids. CDR1 and CDR2 (germline): SGHVS, FQNEAQ. On this clone itself: Its matching antigen is unknown.

Naive and memory CD4+ T cell DNA was deep-sequenced without culture. Libraries were prepared by immunoSEQ multiplex PCR; TCRdb keeps only in-frame clonotypes and omits some of them. There are tens of thousands of clones in the sample; 80% to 90% occur only once, and under 1.5% lies in the top ten. Unexposed donor CD4+ T cells date from about 2011-2018, before the COVID-19 pandemic. Sequencing was carried out using memory CD4+ T cells from PBMCs. The chain combines TRBV7-8 with TRBJ1-2; D is ambiguous. The TCR sequence derives from a human donor in good health. CDR3 in DNA: TGTGCCAGTTCCAGCAGCTCGATTAACTATGGCTACACCTTC. Residues: CASSSSSINYGYTF.